This T cell receptor (beta chain) was sequenced in a study of technical replicates of blood from a few donors. Here immunoSEQ multiplex PCR was the method, and the copy in TCRdb shows in-frame clones only, minus some. The sample shows roughly 90,000 clones, around 90% of them seen only once. The CDR3 is 12 amino acids. CDR1 SGDLS and CDR2 YYNGEE come from the germline V gene. Trimming pared 3 bases from V and 4 bases from J, leaving 7 bases between. Sequenced sample: T cells isolated from PBMCs. The V call is TRBV9, the J call TRBJ1-1; D is ambiguous. The TCR comes from a human donor in good health. CDR3 region: CASSAGFTEAFF. In DNA form, the CDR3 reads TGTGCCAGCAGCGCGGGGTTCACTGAAGCTTTCTTT.